Below are 5 T cell receptor beta chains sequenced from a single sample in a study of cytomegalovirus exposure and HLA in healthy donors. TCRdb's table, derived via immunoSEQ multiplex PCR, lists solely in-frame clones and lacks some. This table holds more than 90,000 clones, roughly 82% found once. The sample taken for sequencing was PBMCs. The receptors were gathered from a man between 18 and 35 years old in good health and CMV-seronegative.

The chain combines TRBV10-3 with TRBJ2-1, with TRBD2 identical over 14 bases. The V segment lost 2 bases and the J segment 5 bases; nucleotides outside the gene matches: 11. Germline CDR1 is ENHRY and CDR2 is SYGVKD. The CDR3 is 19 residues long. CDR3 amino acids: CAISERYMGLAGADNEQFF. The DNA of the CDR3 is TGTGCCATCAGTGAGAGATATATGGGACTAGCGGGAGCGGACAATGAGCAGTTCTTC.

This clone was observed a few times. V and J are TRBV29-1 and TRBJ2-7; D is perhaps TRBD2 (6 bases). The CDR3 is made up of 14 amino acids. The V and J ends lost 4 bases and 2 bases respectively, with 15 bases between them. Germline CDR1 and CDR2: SQVTM and ANQGSEA. The CDR3 DNA follows: TGCAGCGTTGTAACGGGAGCGATCCCCTACGAGCAGTACTTC. Translated, it gives CSVVTGAIPYEQYF.

This sequence joins TRBV5-1 and TRBJ1-4; 9 positions match TRBD1. In germline, CDR1 is SGHRS, CDR2 YFSETQ. This CDR3 region has 15 residues. The trim removed 4 bases at V and 8 bases at J, leaving 9 bases unmatched. CDR3 coding DNA: TGCGCCAGCAGCCCCAGGACAGGGGTGGGGGAAAAACTGTTTTTT. This encodes CASSPRTGVGEKLFF.

V and J are TRBV7-8 and TRBJ1-2; 10 nucleotides match TRBD1. Germline V gene data show CDR1 as SGHVS and CDR2 as FQNEAQ. This CDR3 has 15 amino acids. The ends lost 4 bases at V and 8 bases at J; junction bases unmatched: 10. The CDR3 DNA is TGTGCCAGCAGCTCAACCGGGACAGGGGTTAAGGGCTACACCTTC. Amino acid sequence: CASSSTGTGVKGYTF.

As regards this clone: The sample has other DNA sequences that encode this CDR3 too. The chain has TRBV30 and TRBJ1-1; D is possibly TRBD1 (5 bases). CDR1 and CDR2 (germline): GTSNPN, SVGIG (reference sequence). This CDR3 has 13 amino acids. Trimming cost V 0 bases and J 1 base, with 6 bases left between them. The CDR3 region is CAWSVQANTEAFF. Written as DNA, the CDR3 is TGTGCCTGGAGTGTACAGGCGAACACTGAAGCTTTCTTT.